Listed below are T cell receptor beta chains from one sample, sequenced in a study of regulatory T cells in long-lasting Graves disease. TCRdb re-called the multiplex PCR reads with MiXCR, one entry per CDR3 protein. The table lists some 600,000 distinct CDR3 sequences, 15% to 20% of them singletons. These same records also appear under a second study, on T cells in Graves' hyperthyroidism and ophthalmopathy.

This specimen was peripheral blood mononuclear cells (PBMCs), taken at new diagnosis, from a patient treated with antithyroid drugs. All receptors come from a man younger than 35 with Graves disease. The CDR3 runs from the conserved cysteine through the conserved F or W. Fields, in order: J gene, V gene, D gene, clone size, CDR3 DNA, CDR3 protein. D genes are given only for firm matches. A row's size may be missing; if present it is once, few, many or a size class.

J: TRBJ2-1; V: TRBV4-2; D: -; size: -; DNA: TGTGCCAGCAGCAGCCTTCGGGGGCAGGGGGACAATGAGCAGTTCTTC; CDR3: CASSSLRGQGDNEQFF
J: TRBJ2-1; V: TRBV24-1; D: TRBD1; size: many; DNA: TGTGCCACCAGTGATTTCGGGACAGGGACGGGGAATGAGCAGTTCTTC; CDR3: CATSDFGTGTGNEQFF
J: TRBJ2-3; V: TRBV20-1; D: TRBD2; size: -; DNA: TGCAGTGCCCAGACTAGCGGGAGAATGGGTAGCACAGATACGCAGTATTTT; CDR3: CSAQTSGRMGSTDTQYF
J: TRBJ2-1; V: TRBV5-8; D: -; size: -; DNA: TGTGCCAGCAGCTTGGAGGTGGGAGCGAAGTACAATGAGCAGTTCTTC; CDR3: CASSLEVGAKYNEQFF
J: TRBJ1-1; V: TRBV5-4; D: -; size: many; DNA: TGTGCCAGCAGCTCAGACGTCAAGGCGGGCACTGAAGCTTTCTTT; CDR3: CASSSDVKAGTEAFF
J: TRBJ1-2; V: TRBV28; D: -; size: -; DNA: TGTGCCAGCACTCAAGACTTAACAGTCAACTATGGCTACACCTTC; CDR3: CASTQDLTVNYGYTF
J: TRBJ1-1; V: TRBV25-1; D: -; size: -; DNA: TGTGCCAGCAGTGTGACTGGGGCCACTGAAGCTTTCTTT; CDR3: CASSVTGATEAFF
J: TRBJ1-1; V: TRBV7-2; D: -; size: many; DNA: TGTGCCAGCAGCTTAGTTCCGAAGAACACTGAAGCTTTCTTT; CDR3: CASSLVPKNTEAFF
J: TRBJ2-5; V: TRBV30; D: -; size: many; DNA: TGTGCCTGGAGTGTACAGTGGGAGACCCAGTACTTC; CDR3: CAWSVQWETQYF
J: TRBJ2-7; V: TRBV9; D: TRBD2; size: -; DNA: TGTGCCAGCAGCACCGGGACTAGCGGGAGCGGAACCTACGAGCAGTACTTC; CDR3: CASSTGTSGSGTYEQYF
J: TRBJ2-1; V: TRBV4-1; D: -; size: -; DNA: TGCGCCAGCAGCCAAGAAGTAGACCGACGTAGCTCCTACAATGAGCAGTTCTTC; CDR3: CASSQEVDRRSSYNEQFF
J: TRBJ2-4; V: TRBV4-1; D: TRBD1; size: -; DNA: TGCGCCAGCAGCCCGACACAGGGACAGGGGGTGATTCAGTACTTC; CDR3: CASSPTQGQGVIQYF
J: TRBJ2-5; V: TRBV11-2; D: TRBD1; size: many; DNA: TGTGCCAGCAGCTTAGTGTCGTCAGGGGGCACCGAGACCCAGTACTTC; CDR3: CASSLVSSGGTETQYF
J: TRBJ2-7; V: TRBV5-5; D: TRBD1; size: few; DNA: TGTGCCAGCAGCTCTCAACAGGGGGCCGGCGAGCAGTACTTC; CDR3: CASSSQQGAGEQYF
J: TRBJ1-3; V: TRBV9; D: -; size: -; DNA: TGTGCCAGCAGCGTCCACCCGCTGATCGGGGGGCCGGGAAACACCATATATTTT; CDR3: CASSVHPLIGGPGNTIYF
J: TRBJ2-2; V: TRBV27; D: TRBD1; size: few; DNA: TGTGCCAGCAGTACCCACGGGACAGCGAACACCGGGGAGCTGTTTTTT; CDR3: CASSTHGTANTGELFF
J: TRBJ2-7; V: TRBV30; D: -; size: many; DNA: TGTGCCTGGAGTGCCGAGGGATTAAGCTCCTACGAGCAGTACTTC; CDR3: CAWSAEGLSSYEQYF
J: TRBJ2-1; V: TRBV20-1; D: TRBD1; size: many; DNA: TGCAGTGCTGACGGGACAGGGGGGTCGGATGAGCAGTTCTTC; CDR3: CSADGTGGSDEQFF
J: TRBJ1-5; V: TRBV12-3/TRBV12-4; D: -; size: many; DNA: TGTGCCAGCAGTCCACAGGAGGGACAGCCCCAGCATTTT; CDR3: CASSPQEGQPQHF
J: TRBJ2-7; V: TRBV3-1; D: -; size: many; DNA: TGTGCCAGCAGTTCTCGCCCAAAACTTATCGGGAGTGACGAGCAGTACTTC; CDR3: CASSSRPKLIGSDEQYF
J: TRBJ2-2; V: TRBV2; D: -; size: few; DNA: TGTGCCAGCAGAGCCCACCGGGGCTATAGCCCGTTTTTT; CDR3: CASRAHRGYSPFF
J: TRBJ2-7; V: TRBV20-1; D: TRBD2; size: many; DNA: TGCAGTGTAGCGAGCGGGAGTATCTACGAGCAGTACTTC; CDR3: CSVASGSIYEQYF
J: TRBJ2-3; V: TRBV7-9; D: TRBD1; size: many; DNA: TGTGCCAGCAGCTCCGACAGGGATCTTACAGATACGCAGTATTTT; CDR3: CASSSDRDLTDTQYF
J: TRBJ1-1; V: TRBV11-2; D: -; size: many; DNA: TGTGCCAGCAGCTTAGAGGGAGCCGTGGACACTGAAGCTTTCTTT; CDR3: CASSLEGAVDTEAFF
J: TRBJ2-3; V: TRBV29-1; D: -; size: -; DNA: TGCAGCGGAGGGGTCCAGGCGGGTCCTCCAGATACGCAGTATTTT; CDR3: CSGGVQAGPPDTQYF
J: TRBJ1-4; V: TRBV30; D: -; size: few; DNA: TGTGCCTGGAGGAGGGGAGGGACGACTAATGAAAAACTGTTTTTT; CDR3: CAWRRGGTTNEKLFF